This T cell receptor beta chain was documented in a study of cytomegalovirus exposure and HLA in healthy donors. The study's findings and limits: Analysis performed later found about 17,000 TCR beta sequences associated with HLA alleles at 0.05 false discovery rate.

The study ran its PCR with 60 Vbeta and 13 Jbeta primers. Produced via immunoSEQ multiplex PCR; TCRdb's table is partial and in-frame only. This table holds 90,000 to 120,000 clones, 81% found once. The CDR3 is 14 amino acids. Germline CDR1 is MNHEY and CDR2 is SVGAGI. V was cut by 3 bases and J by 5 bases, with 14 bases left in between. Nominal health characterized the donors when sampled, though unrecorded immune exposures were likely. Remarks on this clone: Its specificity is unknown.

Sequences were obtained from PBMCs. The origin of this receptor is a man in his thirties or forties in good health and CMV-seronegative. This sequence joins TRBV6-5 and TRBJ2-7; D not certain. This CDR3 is CASSYGSLGDEQYF. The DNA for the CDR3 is TGTGCCAGCAGTTATGGGTCCCTAGGAGACGAGCAGTACTTC.